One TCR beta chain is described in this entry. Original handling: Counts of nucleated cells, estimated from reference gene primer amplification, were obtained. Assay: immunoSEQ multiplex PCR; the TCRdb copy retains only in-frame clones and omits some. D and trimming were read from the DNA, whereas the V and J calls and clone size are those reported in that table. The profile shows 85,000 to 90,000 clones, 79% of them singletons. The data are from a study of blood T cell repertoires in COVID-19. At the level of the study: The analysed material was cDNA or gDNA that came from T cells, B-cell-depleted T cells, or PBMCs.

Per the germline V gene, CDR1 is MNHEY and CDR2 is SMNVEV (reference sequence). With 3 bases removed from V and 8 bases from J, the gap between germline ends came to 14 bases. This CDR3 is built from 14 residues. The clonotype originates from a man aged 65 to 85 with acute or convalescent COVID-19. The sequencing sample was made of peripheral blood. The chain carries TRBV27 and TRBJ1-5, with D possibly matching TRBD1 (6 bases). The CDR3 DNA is TGTGCCAGCAGTTTGGATCAGGGGTCCAAGCCCCAGCATTTT. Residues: CASSLDQGSKPQHF.